These 11 T cell receptor beta chains were all obtained from the same sample, sequenced in a study of control samples from healthy donors and cancer patients. Some clones are missing from TCRdb's copy, which holds only in-frame ones; the method was immunoSEQ multiplex PCR. Among about 190,000 clones, over 80% were seen once, and the ten largest hold less than 2%. The source material was blood. These receptors came from a man younger than 40 in good health.

This clone was detected only once. This chain uses TRBV16 with TRBJ1-2; 7 bases are a match to TRBD1. Looked up from germline, CDR1 is KGHSY and CDR2 is FQNENV. The CDR3 runs 13 residues. V lost 4 bases and J lost 8; bases outside the gene matches: 7. CDR3 nucleotide sequence: TGTGCCAGCAGCCTGACAGGGTGGGGAGGCTACACCTTC. Its translation is CASSLTGWGGYTF.

V usage is TRBV7-9 and J usage is TRBJ1-2; possibly TRBD1 for D (5 bases). Trimming took off 11 bases at V and 3 bases at J, with 16 bases between the two ends. The V gene's germline CDR1 is SEHNR and CDR2 FQNEAQ (reference sequence). This CDR3 has 13 residues. Here the CDR3 DNA reads TGTGCCGCTGGGGCCGCCGGGGACTATGGCTACACCTTC. It is translated as CAAGAAGDYGYTF.

This clone was counted once. The V and J genes are TRBV5-1 and TRBJ1-1; tentative D call: TRBD1 (5 bases). Germline CDR1 reads SGHRS; CDR2 reads YFSETQ. V was shortened by 1 base and J by 1 base, with 11 bases between the two germline ends. The CDR3 covers 15 residues. Here the CDR3 reads CASSLSGGGNTEAFF. CDR3 DNA sequence: TGCGCCAGCAGCTTGAGCGGGGGTGGGAACACTGAAGCTTTCTTT.

The chain carries TRBV7-9 and TRBJ1-5; TRBD1 is a possible D gene (6 bases). There are 13 residues in the CDR3. Germline V lookup: CDR1 SEHNR, CDR2 FQNEAQ (reference sequence). V lost 7 bases, J lost 4 bases, and 11 bases lay in between. CDR3 amino acids: CASTEGGNQPQHF. CDR3 sequence (DNA): TGTGCCAGCACCGAGGGGGGTAATCAGCCCCAGCATTTT.

The rearrangement uses TRBV11-2 and TRBJ2-7; perhaps TRBD2 as D (5 bases). The length of the CDR3 is 14 residues. Between the trimmed V and J ends, which lost 8 bases and 0 bases, there was a span of 14 bases. Looked up from germline, CDR1 is SGHAT and CDR2 is FQNNGV. CDR3 sequence: CASADGNPSYEQYF. The CDR3 region has the DNA TGTGCCAGCGCGGACGGGAACCCCTCCTACGAGCAGTACTTC.

The rearrangement links TRBV6-5 to TRBJ2-2; the D gene is possibly TRBD1 (5 bases). Trimming pared 7 bases from V and 5 bases from J, leaving 17 bases between. Germline CDR1 is MNHEY and CDR2 is SVGAGI. The CDR3 covers 15 residues. This chain's CDR3 is CASTKEGVVTGELFF. CDR3 DNA: TGTGCCAGCACCAAGGAAGGGGTAGTTACCGGGGAGCTGTTTTTT.

This chain joins TRBV28 and TRBJ2-6; D unclear. Trimming pared 6 bases from V and 1 base from J, leaving 7 bases between. The CDR3 loop spans 14 amino acids. Germline CDR1 is MDHEN and CDR2 is SYDVKM. CDR3 sequence: CASRARSGANVLTF. The CDR3 bases are TGTGCCAGCAGAGCAAGGTCTGGGGCCAACGTCCTGACTTTC. The full variable domain, completed using reference TRBV28 and TRBJ2-6, is DVKVTQSSRYLVKRTGEKVFLECVQDMDHENMFWYRQDPGLGLRLIYFSYDVKMKEKGDIPEGYSVSREKKERFSLILESASTNQTSMYLCASRARSGANVLTFGAGSRLTVL.

V gene TRBV24-1 combines with J gene TRBJ1-2, with 8 bases fitting TRBD1. The CDR3 extends over 15 amino acids. Germline V gene lookup returns CDR1 KGHDR and CDR2 SFDVKD. The V and J ends lost 3 bases and 2 bases, in that order; junction bases with no gene match: 4. CDR3 DNA: TGTGCCACCAGTGATACAGGGGGGCAGAACTATGGCTACACCTTC. This encodes CATSDTGGQNYGYTF.

The chain employs TRBV27 and TRBJ2-1; 9 positions agree with TRBD2. CDR1 and CDR2 from the germline V gene are MNHEY and SMNVEV (reference sequence). The CDR3 totals 16 residues. V lost 7 bases to trimming and J lost 7 bases; unmatched junction nucleotides: 14. Here the CDR3 DNA reads TGTGCCAGCACAACGTGGGCGGGGGGGCTGGGTAATGAGCAGTTCTTC. As protein: CASTTWAGGLGNEQFF.

The rearrangement joins TRBV19 to TRBJ2-6, with 8 positions matching TRBD2. Per germline, CDR1 LNHDA and CDR2 SQIVND (reference sequence). The CDR3 loop spans 18 amino acids. The V segment lost 7 bases and the J segment 0 bases; nucleotides outside the gene matches: 11. In DNA, the CDR3 is TGTGCCAGTACCCCCTTCGGCGGGGGGCTCTCTGGGGCCAACGTCCTGACTTTC. Translating gives CASTPFGGGLSGANVLTF.

The chain carries TRBV5-1 and TRBJ2-3, with 7 bases fitting TRBD1. The V gene's germline CDR1 is SGHRS and CDR2 YFSETQ. This CDR3 is 15 amino acids long. Trimming removed 5 bases from V and 3 bases from J; junction bases left unmatched: 9. CDR3 amino acids: CASRRDRSLTDTQYF. The CDR3 nucleotides are TGCGCCAGCAGAAGGGACAGAAGCCTAACAGATACGCAGTATTTT.